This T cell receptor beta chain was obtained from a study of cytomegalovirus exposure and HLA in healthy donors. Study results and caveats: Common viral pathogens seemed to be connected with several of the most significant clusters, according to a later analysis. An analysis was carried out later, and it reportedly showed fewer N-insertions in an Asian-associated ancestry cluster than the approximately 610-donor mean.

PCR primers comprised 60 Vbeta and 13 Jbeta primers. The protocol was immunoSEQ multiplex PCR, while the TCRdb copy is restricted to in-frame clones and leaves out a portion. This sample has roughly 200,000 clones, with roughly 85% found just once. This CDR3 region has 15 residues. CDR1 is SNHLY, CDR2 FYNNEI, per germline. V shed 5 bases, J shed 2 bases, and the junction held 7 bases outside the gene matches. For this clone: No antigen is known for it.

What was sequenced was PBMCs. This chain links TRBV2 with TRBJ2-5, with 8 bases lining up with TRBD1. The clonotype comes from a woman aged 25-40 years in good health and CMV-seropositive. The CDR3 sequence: CASSPTGAIQETQYF. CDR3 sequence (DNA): TGTGCCAGCAGTCCGACAGGGGCGATACAAGAGACCCAGTACTTC.